One sample yielded the 20 T cell receptor beta chains listed below, sequenced in a study of CD8 T cells in ankylosing spondylitis. TCRdb recomputed calls from the 5' RACE reads with MiXCR, one row per CDR3 protein. The table lists 230,000 or so distinct CDR3 sequences, 15% to 20% of them singletons. Sequencing was carried out using blood, either unsorted or a sorted T cell fraction (not recorded which). These receptors originate from a male donor with ankylosing spondylitis or in good health (not recorded which).

The chain joins TRBV6-1 to TRBJ2-3, with D perhaps TRBD1 or TRBD2 (5 bases each). The CDR3 length is 14 residues. CDR1 and CDR2 from the germline V gene are MNHNS and SASEGT. V was shortened by 5 bases and J by 10 bases, with 19 bases between the two germline ends. CDR3 sequence reads: CASSPGLLGEPQYF. CDR3 sequence (DNA): TGTGCCAGCAGTCCTGGACTCCTGGGGGAACCGCAGTATTTT.

This clonotype has just a few counts. The V gene is TRBV7-6, the J gene TRBJ2-1, with 11 bases aligning to TRBD2. Germline CDR1 and CDR2: SGHVS and FNYEAQ. CDR3 length equals 15 residues. The V segment lost 1 base and the J segment 12 bases; nucleotides outside the gene matches: 8. CDR3 amino acids: CASSLELAGGERQFF. The CDR3 DNA is TGTGCCAGCAGCTTAGAGCTAGCGGGGGGAGAACGGCAGTTCTTC. The variable domain in full, completed from reference TRBV7-6 and TRBJ2-1, reads GAGVSQSPRYKVTKRGQDVALRCDPISGHVSLYWYRQALGQGPEFLTYFNYEAQQDKSGLPNDRFSAERPEGSISTLTIQRTEQRDSAMYRCASSLELAGGERQFFGPGTRLTVL.

In this sample, this clonotype turned up a few times. The chain is built from TRBV6-4 and TRBJ2-7; 10 nucleotides agree with TRBD1. J gave up 5 bases and V 8 bases, and 12 bases lay outside the gene matches. Germline V gene data show CDR1 as MRHNA and CDR2 as SNTAGT. This CDR3 has 15 amino acids. CDR3 DNA sequence: TGTGCCAGCGATCAACCGGGACAGGGGATCCACGAGCAGTACTTC. It translates to CASDQPGQGIHEQYF.

There are a few counts of this clonotype. The chain employs TRBV20-1 and TRBJ2-1, with a weak D call TRBD2 (6 bases). Germline CDR1 DFQATT, CDR2 SNEGSKA (reference sequence). The CDR3 consists of 16 residues. The V end lost 0 bases, the J end lost 2 bases, and 14 bases lay between the germline ends. The CDR3 DNA is TGCAGTGCTAGAGATCCGGGCGGGACCCCCTACAATGAGCAGTTCTTC. It specifies CSARDPGGTPYNEQFF.

Only a few counts were recorded for this clonotype. This CDR3 reads CASSFFRSYNSPLHF. The DNA of the CDR3 is TGTGCCAGCAGTTTCTTCAGATCCTATAATTCACCCCTCCACTTT. This rearrangement joins TRBV12-3 or TRBV12-4 to TRBJ1-6; D not certain. CDR3 length: 15 residues. Trimming pared 3 bases from V and 1 base from J, leaving 7 bases between.

V and J are TRBV20-1 and TRBJ2-7; 14 nucleotides agree with TRBD2. The germline gives CDR1 DFQATT, CDR2 SNEGSKA (reference sequence). The V segment lost 5 bases and the J segment 2 bases; nucleotides outside the gene matches: 5. The length of the CDR3 is 15 residues. DNA for the CDR3: TGCAGTGCTCCGACTAGCGGGAGGGGTACCTACGAGCAGTACTTC. This translates into CSAPTSGRGTYEQYF.

A few counts support this clonotype. The chain combines TRBV5-1 with TRBJ1-1; no reliable D call. Germline V gene lookup returns CDR1 SGHRS and CDR2 YFSETQ. CDR3 length: 13 amino acids. V shed 0 bases and J shed 2 bases, with 5 bases lying between them. The CDR3 sequence: CASSLAANTEAFF. CDR3 sequence (DNA): TGCGCCAGCAGCTTGGCAGCCAACACTGAAGCTTTCTTT. The full variable domain, with the rest looked up from reference TRBV5-1 and TRBJ1-1, is KAGVTQTPRYLIKTRGQQVTLSCSPISGHRSVSWYQQTPGQGLQFLFEYFSETQRNKGNFPGRFSGRQFSNSRSEMNVSTLELGDSALYLCASSLAANTEAFFGQGTRLTVV.

The V call is TRBV21-1, the J call TRBJ2-5; the table calls TRBD1, which could not be checked here. TRBV21-1 is assigned pseudogene status. The CDR3 has 14 residues. CDR3 DNA sequence: TGTGCCAGCAGCAAGGACAGGGGGCGCGAGACCCAGTACTTC. As protein: CASSKDRGRETQYF.

There are a few counts of this clonotype. This chain joins TRBV20-1 and TRBJ2-3, with TRBD2 matching 11 bases. There are 17 residues in the CDR3. The germline CDR1 and CDR2 sequences are DFQATT and SNEGSKA (reference sequence). The J segment lost 3 bases and the V segment lost 0 bases, leaving 8 bases of the junction unmatched. CDR3 nucleotides: TGCAGTGCTAGAGATATACTAGCGGGAGAATTAACAGATACGCAGTATTTT. This translates into CSARDILAGELTDTQYF.

A note on this clonotype: A much larger clone differs from this one at a single base, so this may be a read error. Because the CDR3 is missing its conserved closing phenylalanine or tryptophan, this is likely a read error. The chain joins TRBV4-2 to TRBJ2-2; D ambiguous. The germline V gene encodes CDR1 LGHNA and CDR2 YNFKEQ. Trimming removed 0 bases at V and 8 bases at J, with 13 bases between. CDR3 size: 15 residues. Here the CDR3 reads CASSQENPALGELFS. The CDR3 bases are TGTGCCAGCAGCCAAGAGAACCCTGCGTTAGGGGAGCTGTTTTCT.

This clonotype was observed a handful of times. The chain combines TRBV12-3 or TRBV12-4 with TRBJ2-1, with D unclear. V shed 0 bases and J shed 9 bases, with 9 bases lying between them. This CDR3 has 13 amino acids. DNA for the CDR3: TGTGCCAGCAGTTTAGCGATATTCCGTGAGCAGTTCTTC. Translated, it gives CASSLAIFREQFF.

In this sample, this clonotype turned up a few times. The rearrangement links TRBV7-6 to TRBJ2-7, with TRBD2 matching 10 bases. The CDR3 extends over 15 amino acids. The V and J ends lost 3 bases and 5 bases, in that order; junction bases with no gene match: 7. Germline V gene data show CDR1 as SGHVS and CDR2 as FNYEAQ. In nucleotides, the CDR3 is TGTGCCAGCAGCTTTTCTAGCGGGAGTGAAAACGAGCAGTACTTC. Translating gives CASSFSSGSENEQYF.

This chain uses TRBV4-2 with TRBJ2-5, with a weak D call TRBD2 (6 bases). Germline V gene data show CDR1 as LGHNA and CDR2 as YNFKEQ. V was pared by 6 bases and J by 5 bases, with 16 bases between. The CDR3 extends over 14 amino acids. CDR3 DNA sequence: TGTGCCAGCAGAGTAGCCTCGGGGGAGGAGACCCAGTACTTC. Translated: CASRVASGEETQYF.

There are a few counts of this clonotype. The J gene is TRBJ2-1, the V gene TRBV12-3 or TRBV12-4, with TRBD2 identical over 9 bases. The J segment lost 3 bases and the V segment lost 1 base, leaving 4 bases of the junction unmatched. The CDR3 has 16 amino acids. CDR3 sequence: CASSLVAGGIYNEQFF. DNA of the CDR3: TGTGCCAGCAGTTTAGTGGCGGGAGGGATCTACAATGAGCAGTTCTTC.

This clonotype was picked up a small number of times. The V and J genes are TRBV7-9 and TRBJ2-1, with D possibly matching TRBD2 (6 bases). V lost 5 bases, J lost 6 bases, and 20 bases lay in between. The CDR3 loop spans 16 amino acids. CDR1 is SEHNR, CDR2 FQNEAQ, per germline (reference sequence). The DNA of the CDR3 is TGTGCCAGCAGCCCAGAGTGGGGAGGCCCTATCAATGAGCAGTTCTTC. Protein product: CASSPEWGGPINEQFF.

In its sample, this clonotype was seen once. The rearrangement links TRBV7-6 to TRBJ2-3, with 10 positions matching TRBD2. There are 18 residues in the CDR3. Germline CDR1 SGHVS, CDR2 FNYEAQ. The V segment lost 1 base and the J segment 4 bases; nucleotides outside the gene matches: 11. In nucleotides, the CDR3 is TGTGCCAGCAGCTTAGGGGAAGCTAGCGGGAGTTTGGCAGATACGCAGTATTTT. Encoded protein: CASSLGEASGSLADTQYF.

This clonotype was picked up a small number of times. The chain links TRBV4-3 to TRBJ2-5; 7 positions match TRBD2. Germline trimming cut 0 bases from V and 5 bases from J; bases unmatched to any gene: 9. CDR1 and CDR2 (germline): LGHNA, YSLEER. CDR3 length equals 16 residues. Here the CDR3 reads CASSQDTSATGETQYF. The CDR3 DNA follows: TGCGCCAGCAGCCAAGATACTAGCGCCACCGGGGAGACCCAGTACTTC.

The genes are TRBV9 and TRBJ2-3; D not resolved. The germline V gene encodes CDR1 SGDLS and CDR2 YYNGEE. Trimming took off 3 bases at V and 5 bases at J, with 7 bases between the two ends. The CDR3 is 12 amino acids. CDR3 DNA: TGTGCCAGCAGCGGGATAGAAGATACGCAGTATTTT. It translates to CASSGIEDTQYF. Filled out from reference TRBV9 and TRBJ2-3, the complete variable domain reads DSGVTQTPKHLITATGQRVTLRCSPRSGDLSVYWYQQSLDQGLQFLIQYYNGEERAKGNILERFSAQQFPDLHSELNLSSLELGDSALYFCASSGIEDTQYFGPGTRLTVL.

This clonotype was seen more than once but under ten times. This sequence joins TRBV3-1 and TRBJ2-1; 13 bases fit TRBD2. CDR1 and CDR2 from the germline V gene are LGHDT and YNNKEL (reference sequence). The V segment lost 11 bases and the J segment 13 bases; nucleotides outside the gene matches: 17. The CDR3 is 15 amino acids. The chain's CDR3 is CASCLTGTSGEEQFF. The CDR3 nucleotides are TGTGCCTCCTGCCTCACCGGGACTAGCGGGGAGGAACAGTTCTTC.

The rearrangement joins TRBV27 to TRBJ2-1; no firm D call. Germline loops: CDR1 MNHEY, CDR2 SMNVEV (reference sequence). With 5 bases removed from V and 8 bases from J, the gap between germline ends came to 19 bases. This CDR3 spans 15 amino acids. The CDR3 loop reads CASSPSNLGFDEQFF. The CDR3, as DNA: TGTGCCAGCAGTCCCTCGAATCTAGGCTTCGATGAGCAGTTCTTC.